The clone carrying this T cell receptor beta chain was counted a single time. The CDR3 totals 15 residues. Germline assignment: CDR1 SGHRS and CDR2 YFSETQ. The junction had 12 bases not matched to a gene; V was cut back by 4 bases and J by 5 bases. These data come from a study of cytomegalovirus exposure and HLA in healthy donors. The PCR used 60 Vbeta and 13 Jbeta primers. Profiled with immunoSEQ multiplex PCR; TCRdb holds only in-frame clones, not every one. The sample has about 100,000 clones, 60% to 80% seen once. The chain links TRBV5-1 to TRBJ2-7; TRBD1 aligns across 7 bases. Specimen: PBMCs. The clonotype was recovered from a man in his sixties in good health and CMV-seropositive. Here the CDR3 reads CASSTRTGVRDEQYF. CDR3 coding DNA: TGCGCCAGCAGCACCAGGACAGGAGTGCGGGACGAGCAGTACTTC.